A selection of T cell receptor beta chains follows, all from one sample in a study of shared clonotypes between healthy human individuals. Method: immunoSEQ multiplex PCR; TCRdb's copy keeps in-frame clones and lacks some. The data contain about 1.1 million clones, about 80% of them singletons. The sequencing sample was made of memory CD4+ T cells from PBMCs. The receptor set was obtained from a man aged 18 to 29 in good health. Some clones in this sample may be carry-over from other donors' samples. CDR3s include the opening cysteine and the closing phenylalanine or tryptophan. D genes are given only for firm matches. For some rows the clone size is stated as once, few or many, or as a class when expanded; others skip it.

TRBV9	TRBJ2-7	few	-	CASSATGNSYEQYF	TGTGCCAGCAGCGCAACAGGGAACTCCTACGAGCAGTACTTC
TRBV2	TRBJ1-2	once	-	CASSFLGIGNYGYTF	TGTGCCAGCAGCTTCCTGGGGATTGGAAACTATGGCTACACCTTC
TRBV28	TRBJ2-6	few	TRBD2	CASSLGGSPSGANVLTF	TGTGCCAGCAGTTTGGGCGGGAGTCCCTCTGGGGCCAACGTCCTGACTTTC
TRBV30	TRBJ2-3	-	TRBD2	CAWSLAGPGTDTQYF	TGTGCCTGGAGTCTAGCGGGACCCGGCACAGATACGCAGTATTTT
TRBV4-3	TRBJ2-2	-	TRBD1	CASSQDPRGTGELFF	TGCGCCAGCAGCCAAGATCCCAGGGGGACCGGGGAGCTGTTTTTT
TRBV18	TRBJ2-7	-	-	CASSIRRDSYEQYF	TGTGCCAGCTCGATCCGGAGAGATAGCTACGAGCAGTACTTC
TRBV27	TRBJ2-5	-	-	CASKRQGQETQYF	TGTGCCAGCAAGCGGCAGGGTCAAGAGACCCAGTACTTC
TRBV15	TRBJ1-6	-	TRBD1	CATRDRDQSPLHF	TGTGCCACCAGGGACAGGGATCAGTCACCCCTCCACTTT
TRBV7-8	TRBJ2-3	-	-	CASSLAGNTDTQYF	TGTGCCAGCAGCTTGGCGGGAAACACAGATACGCAGTATTTT
TRBV2	TRBJ2-7	-	TRBD1	CASSTRTGGHEQYF	TGTGCCAGTAGCACGCGGACAGGGGGCCACGAGCAGTACTTC
TRBV20-1	TRBJ2-3	-	-	CSARKRDTQYF	TGCAGTGCTAGGAAGCGGGATACGCAGTATTTT
TRBV6-1	TRBJ2-2	-	TRBD2	CASANGRKNGELFF	TGTGCCAGCGCTAACGGGAGGAAGAACGGGGAGCTGTTTTTT
TRBV19	TRBJ1-4	-	-	CASSHGSNEKLFF	TGTGCCAGTAGTCACGGAAGTAATGAAAAACTGTTTTTT
TRBV11-2	TRBJ1-2	-	-	CASSLEAGNYGYTF	TGTGCCAGCAGCTTAGAGGCAGGCAACTATGGCTACACCTTC
TRBV30	TRBJ1-5	-	-	CAWSPTFNQPQHF	TGTGCCTGGAGCCCTACCTTCAATCAGCCCCAGCATTTT
TRBV27	TRBJ2-7	many	-	CASSQGRSSYEQYF	TGTGCCAGCAGCCAGGGACGGAGCTCCTACGAGCAGTACTTC
TRBV14	TRBJ2-1	-	-	CASSQEGGEQFF	TGTGCCAGCAGCCAAGAGGGCGGTGAGCAGTTCTTC
TRBV10-3	TRBJ2-1	-	TRBD2	CAISRTSGNLNEQFF	TGTGCCATCTCCCGGACTAGCGGGAACCTCAATGAGCAGTTCTTC
TRBV20-1	TRBJ1-3	once	-	CSAEGADTIYF	TGCAGTGCAGAGGGTGCTGACACCATATATTTT
TRBV7-2	TRBJ1-2	-	TRBD1	CASSLGQGEDGYTF	TGTGCCAGCAGCTTAGGGCAGGGGGAGGATGGCTACACCTTC
TRBV5-6	TRBJ2-1	-	TRBD2	CASSLWTSGLYNEQFF	TGTGCCAGCAGCTTGTGGACTAGCGGGCTCTACAATGAGCAGTTCTTC
TRBV6-5	TRBJ1-1	few	-	CASSAPQNTEAFF	TGTGCCAGCAGTGCCCCCCAGAACACTGAAGCTTTCTTT